The 15 T cell receptor beta chains below come from one sample, sequenced in a study of cytomegalovirus exposure and HLA in healthy donors. Assay used: immunoSEQ multiplex PCR; TCRdb lists only in-frame clones, some missing. In the table there are 90,000 to 110,000 clones, 88% of which are singletons. Specimen: PBMCs. These receptors originate from a woman aged 18-29 years in good health and CMV-seronegative.

The chain couples TRBV28 to TRBJ2-1; TRBD2 aligns across 14 bases. Germline V gene sequence: CDR1 MDHEN, CDR2 SYDVKM. The CDR3 contains 21 residues. V shed 5 bases and J 0 bases; nucleotides not matched to a gene: 15. DNA of the CDR3: TGTGCCAGCAGTAACCTTAGAGGGACTAGCGGGAGTAGGGGCTCCTACAATGAGCAGTTCTTC. Protein: CASSNLRGTSGSRGSYNEQFF. Using reference TRBV28 and TRBJ2-1 for the parts outside the CDR3, the full variable domain is DVKVTQSSRYLVKRTGEKVFLECVQDMDHENMFWYRQDPGLGLRLIYFSYDVKMKEKGDIPEGYSVSREKKERFSLILESASTNQTSMYLCASSNLRGTSGSRGSYNEQFFGPGTRLTVL.

The chain has TRBV19 and TRBJ1-5, with D possibly TRBD1 on 5 matching bases. The V end was cut by 3 bases, the J end by 2 bases, with 14 bases between. This CDR3 comprises 16 residues. Germline V gives CDR1 LNHDA, CDR2 SQIVND (reference sequence). Here the CDR3 DNA reads TGTGCCAGTAGTATGCCGAAACCGGGGGGCAATCAGCCCCAGCATTTT. Its translation: CASSMPKPGGNQPQHF.

CDR3 amino acids: CASSFSQNEKLFF. The CDR3 DNA follows: TGCGCCAGCAGCTTTTCGCAGAATGAAAAACTGTTTTTT. This sequence joins TRBV5-1 and TRBJ1-4; D gene uncertain. The V gene lost 2 bases and the J gene lost 5 bases, with 7 bases spanning the gap. CDR1 SGHRS and CDR2 YFSETQ come from the germline V gene. The CDR3 covers 13 residues.

This clone appeared a single time. The chain employs TRBV7-8 and TRBJ1-4, with 8 bases matching TRBD1. There are 14 residues in the CDR3. The junction had 3 bases not matched to a gene; V was cut back by 3 bases and J by 6 bases. Germline lookup yields CDR1 SGHVS and CDR2 FQNEAQ. In DNA form, the CDR3 reads TGTGCCAGCAGCTTTGGGACAGGCGATGAAAAACTGTTTTTT. Its protein product is CASSFGTGDEKLFF.

The V gene is TRBV15, the J gene TRBJ2-3; possibly TRBD1 for D (5 bases). The V gene's germline CDR1 is LNHNV and CDR2 YYDKDF (reference sequence). Deletions cut 2 bases from V and 0 bases from J, with 12 bases between. There are 16 residues in the CDR3. CDR3 amino acids: CATSRKGLASTDTQYF. In nucleotides, the CDR3 is TGTGCCACCAGCAGAAAGGGGTTAGCTAGCACAGATACGCAGTATTTT.

This sequence joins TRBV27 and TRBJ2-1, with D perhaps TRBD2 (5 bases). Trimming shortened V by 5 bases and J by 9 bases, and 14 bases separated the two germline ends. Germline CDR1 is MNHEY and CDR2 is SMNVEV (reference sequence). The CDR3 has 13 residues. The CDR3 DNA sequence: TGTGCCAGCAGTGCCCCGGGGTTACTTGAGCAGTTCTTC. This sequence encodes CASSAPGLLEQFF.

J is TRBJ1-1 and V is TRBV19; possible D gene TRBD1, 6 bases. CDR3 length equals 16 residues. Trimming took 0 bases from V and 0 from J, leaving 11 bases between them. Per the germline V gene, CDR1 is LNHDA and CDR2 is SQIVND (reference sequence). The CDR3 loop is CASSIDPRGLNTEAFF. In nucleotides, the CDR3 is TGTGCCAGTAGTATAGACCCGAGGGGGTTGAACACTGAAGCTTTCTTT.

V and J are TRBV6-6 and TRBJ1-1; the D gene is possibly TRBD1 (5 bases). Trimming cost V 2 bases and J 6 bases, with 19 bases left between them. The CDR3 loop spans 16 amino acids. Germline lookup yields CDR1 MNHNY and CDR2 SVGAGI (reference sequence). The CDR3 loop is CASSYDGAGLKAEAFF. The DNA of the CDR3 is TGTGCCAGCAGTTACGATGGTGCGGGGCTTAAAGCTGAAGCTTTCTTT.

This chain uses TRBV29-1 with TRBJ2-1; 8 bases map to TRBD1. The ends lost 7 bases at V and 2 bases at J; junction bases unmatched: 7. Germline CDR1 reads SQVTM; CDR2 reads ANQGSEA. CDR3 size: 14 residues. CDR3 region: CSAVTGAPYNEQFF. The DNA for the CDR3 is TGCAGCGCGGTGACAGGGGCCCCCTACAATGAGCAGTTCTTC.

This chain connects TRBV11-2 to TRBJ2-7; TRBD1 agrees at 9 bases. The ends lost 5 bases at V and 5 bases at J; junction bases unmatched: 4. Per the germline V gene, CDR1 is SGHAT and CDR2 is FQNNGV. This CDR3 has 13 residues. The CDR3 bases are TGTGCCAGCAGCCGCGGACAGGGGAACGAGCAGTACTTC. Translated: CASSRGQGNEQYF.

In its sample, this clone was seen a few times. The chain links TRBV4-2 to TRBJ1-5; 7 bases fit TRBD1. V dropped 3 bases and J dropped 4; count of bases not matched to a gene: 9. This CDR3 region has 16 residues. Germline V lookup: CDR1 LGHNA, CDR2 YNFKEQ. As DNA, the CDR3 is TGTGCCAGCAGCCAGGAGGGACAGCCCCTTAATCAGCCCCAGCATTTT. The encoded protein is CASSQEGQPLNQPQHF.

The chain employs TRBV6-6 and TRBJ1-5, with 11 bases lining up with TRBD1. From germline, CDR1 is MNHNY and CDR2 SVGAGI (reference sequence). V dropped 10 bases and J dropped 6; count of bases not matched to a gene: 11. CDR3 size: 15 residues. In DNA form, the CDR3 reads TGTGCCACCCGGGGGGGGACAGGGGGTAGTCAGCCCCAGCATTTT. It encodes CATRGGTGGSQPQHF.

This clone was picked up a small number of times. The rearrangement joins TRBV2 to TRBJ1-5; D call uncertain. Deletions cut 2 bases from V and 9 bases from J, with 11 bases between. The CDR3 spans 13 residues. Germline V lookup: CDR1 SNHLY, CDR2 FYNNEI. CDR3 sequence (DNA): TGTGCCAGCAGTGAATTTGAGGAAAGGCCCCAGCATTTT. Translation: CASSEFEERPQHF.

The J gene is TRBJ2-3, the V gene TRBV7-2; possible D gene TRBD2, 6 bases. The CDR3 has 15 amino acids. Germline CDR1 SGHTA, CDR2 FQGNSA. V lost 5 bases, J lost 1 base, and 13 bases lay in between. CDR3 sequence reads: CASSPGGPGTDTQYF. CDR3 in DNA: TGTGCCAGCAGCCCTGGAGGGCCGGGCACAGATACGCAGTATTTT.

The rearrangement links TRBV10-1 to TRBJ1-1; TRBD1 agrees at 10 bases. CDR3 size: 18 residues. CDR1 is WNHNN and CDR2 is SYGVQD in the germline V gene (reference sequence). Trimming took 2 bases from V and 5 from J; bases not matched to a gene: 14. In DNA, the CDR3 is TGCGCCAGCAGTGAGCTATCTGCAGGGACAGGGGAAGATACTGAAGCTTTCTTT. Residues: CASSELSAGTGEDTEAFF.